A selection of T cell receptor beta chains follows, all from one sample in a study of T cell repertoires in cytomegalovirus infection. TCRdb re-derived calls from the reads in MiXCR, one entry per CDR3 protein. The sample has hundreds of thousands of distinct CDR3 sequences; about 33% are singletons. Their antigens are not known. The source material was cultured PBMCs, sampled from culture after CMV antigen stimulation. These receptor sequences come from a human donor in good health (CMV status not recorded). Some clones in this sample may be carry-over from other donors' samples. Both conserved end residues are part of each CDR3. Each record gives: CDR3 protein, CDR3 DNA, clone size, J gene, D gene, V gene. D genes are given only for firm matches. Part of the rows lack a size; the others show once, few, many or a class for expanded clones.

CDR3aa: CASSLGTPSMNTEAFF; CDR3nt: TGTGCCAGCAGTTTAGGGACTCCCTCGATGAACACTGAAGCTTTCTTT; abundance: -; j_gene: TRBJ1-1; d_gene: -; v_gene: TRBV28
CDR3aa: CASSHAGGTGELFF; CDR3nt: TGTGCCAGCAGCCACGCAGGAGGGACCGGGGAGCTGTTTTTT; abundance: -; j_gene: TRBJ2-2; d_gene: -; v_gene: TRBV25-1
CDR3aa: CASSIGAAGNTIYF; CDR3nt: TGTGCCAGTAGTATCGGGGCCGCTGGAAACACCATATATTTT; abundance: few; j_gene: TRBJ1-3; d_gene: -; v_gene: TRBV19
CDR3aa: CASSLMPPGAQETQYF; CDR3nt: TGTGCCAGCAGCCTCATGCCCCCCGGGGCCCAAGAGACCCAGTACTTC; abundance: -; j_gene: TRBJ2-5; d_gene: -; v_gene: TRBV3-1
CDR3aa: CASSGWDSYEQYF; CDR3nt: TGTGCCAGCAGCGGTTGGGACTCCTACGAGCAGTACTTC; abundance: -; j_gene: TRBJ2-7; d_gene: -; v_gene: TRBV28
CDR3aa: CSAFPWDRGGEKLFF; CDR3nt: TGCAGTGCTTTCCCTTGGGACAGGGGAGGCGAAAAACTGTTTTTT; abundance: few; j_gene: TRBJ1-4; d_gene: TRBD1; v_gene: TRBV20-1
CDR3aa: CASSLEDKRDRAWNEQFF; CDR3nt: TGTGCCAGCAGCTTAGAGGATAAGCGGGACAGGGCGTGGAATGAGCAGTTCTTC; abundance: many; j_gene: TRBJ2-1; d_gene: TRBD1; v_gene: TRBV7-2
CDR3aa: CASTGTGTVEPQHF; CDR3nt: TGTGCCAGTACCGGGACAGGGACTGTAGAGCCCCAGCATTTT; abundance: -; j_gene: TRBJ1-5; d_gene: TRBD1; v_gene: TRBV2
CDR3aa: CASSLFGTSGYEQYF; CDR3nt: TGTGCCAGCAGCTTATTCGGGACTAGCGGTTACGAGCAGTACTTC; abundance: many; j_gene: TRBJ2-7; d_gene: TRBD2; v_gene: TRBV11-2
CDR3aa: CSAEGYSYNEQFF; CDR3nt: TGCAGTGCGGAAGGATACTCCTACAATGAGCAGTTCTTC; abundance: -; j_gene: TRBJ2-1; d_gene: -; v_gene: TRBV20-1
CDR3aa: CASSLCVLAVCDEQFF; CDR3nt: TGTGCCAGCAGTTTATGCGTGCTAGCGGTATGCGATGAGCAGTTCTTC; abundance: few; j_gene: TRBJ2-1; d_gene: TRBD2; v_gene: TRBV28
CDR3aa: CASSPLWGRTNNEQFF; CDR3nt: TGTGCCAGCAGTCCCTTATGGGGGAGGACTAACAATGAGCAGTTCTTC; abundance: -; j_gene: TRBJ2-1; d_gene: -; v_gene: TRBV6-2/TRBV6-3
CDR3aa: CASRGQGDGYTF; CDR3nt: TGTGCCAGTAGAGGCCAAGGGGATGGCTACACCTTC; abundance: -; j_gene: TRBJ1-2; d_gene: -; v_gene: TRBV19
CDR3aa: CSVYDQKVGELFF; CDR3nt: TGCAGCGTGTACGACCAGAAGGTCGGGGAGCTGTTTTTT; abundance: -; j_gene: TRBJ2-2; d_gene: -; v_gene: TRBV29-1
CDR3aa: CASSLLSGRVVKETQYF; CDR3nt: TGTGCCAGCAGTTTACTTAGCGGGAGGGTCGTGAAAGAGACCCAGTACTTC; abundance: -; j_gene: TRBJ2-5; d_gene: TRBD2; v_gene: TRBV28
CDR3aa: CSVPDRGSYGYTF; CDR3nt: TGCAGCGTGCCCGACAGGGGATCCTATGGCTACACCTTC; abundance: -; j_gene: TRBJ1-2; d_gene: TRBD1; v_gene: TRBV29-1
CDR3aa: CAWSVEGPSAYGYTF; CDR3nt: TGTGCCTGGAGTGTCGAGGGACCCTCAGCCTATGGCTACACCTTC; abundance: few; j_gene: TRBJ1-2; d_gene: -; v_gene: TRBV30
CDR3aa: CASSLSQGVIDEQYF; CDR3nt: TGTGCCAGCAGCTTGAGCCAGGGGGTGATCGACGAGCAGTACTTC; abundance: once; j_gene: TRBJ2-7; d_gene: TRBD1; v_gene: TRBV7-9
CDR3aa: CASSSPTQRANGNTIYF; CDR3nt: TGTGCCAGCAGTTCACCCACACAGAGAGCGAATGGAAACACCATATATTTT; abundance: -; j_gene: TRBJ1-3; d_gene: -; v_gene: TRBV12-3/TRBV12-4
CDR3aa: CSAARFRSNTEAFF; CDR3nt: TGCAGCGCTGCCCGTTTTCGGAGCAACACTGAAGCTTTCTTT; abundance: -; j_gene: TRBJ1-1; d_gene: -; v_gene: TRBV29-1
CDR3aa: CASSYQVAGPGRDTQYF; CDR3nt: TGTGCCAGCAGTTACCAAGTAGCCGGTCCCGGTAGGGATACGCAGTATTTT; abundance: few; j_gene: TRBJ2-3; d_gene: -; v_gene: TRBV12-3/TRBV12-4
CDR3aa: CASSRDRNSNQPQHF; CDR3nt: TGCGCCAGCAGCCGCGACAGGAATAGCAATCAGCCCCAGCATTTT; abundance: -; j_gene: TRBJ1-5; d_gene: -; v_gene: TRBV4-3
CDR3aa: CASSPEGSGPQETQYF; CDR3nt: TGTGCCAGCAGCCCCGAAGGTTCGGGCCCCCAAGAGACCCAGTACTTC; abundance: -; j_gene: TRBJ2-5; d_gene: -; v_gene: TRBV7-2
CDR3aa: CASSLYVRNTEAFF; CDR3nt: TGCGCCAGCAGCTTATACGTCAGGAACACTGAAGCTTTCTTT; abundance: -; j_gene: TRBJ1-1; d_gene: -; v_gene: TRBV5-1
CDR3aa: CASSPPSLGNEQYF; CDR3nt: TGTGCCAGCAGCCCTCCGTCTCTCGGGAACGAGCAGTACTTC; abundance: once; j_gene: TRBJ2-7; d_gene: -; v_gene: TRBV7-4
CDR3aa: CASSLSPGLAATGELFF; CDR3nt: TGTGCCAGCAGCCTGAGCCCGGGACTAGCGGCTACCGGGGAGCTGTTTTTT; abundance: -; j_gene: TRBJ2-2; d_gene: TRBD2; v_gene: TRBV7-6
CDR3aa: CASSYPSSGAGVTYNEQFF; CDR3nt: TGTGCCAGCAGTTACCCTTCCTCAGGGGCGGGAGTAACCTACAATGAGCAGTTCTTC; abundance: -; j_gene: TRBJ2-1; d_gene: -; v_gene: TRBV6-5
CDR3aa: CASSYLGVLRLGANTGELFF; CDR3nt: TGTGCCAGCAGTTACCTAGGGGTGTTGAGGCTAGGCGCGAACACCGGGGAGCTGTTTTTT; abundance: few; j_gene: TRBJ2-2; d_gene: -; v_gene: TRBV6-2/TRBV6-3
CDR3aa: CASSPQTSGRNNEQFF; CDR3nt: TGCGCCAGCAGCCCTCAGACTAGCGGGAGAAACAATGAGCAGTTCTTC; abundance: -; j_gene: TRBJ2-1; d_gene: TRBD2; v_gene: TRBV4-1
CDR3aa: CASSKGPPGETQYF; CDR3nt: TGTGCCAGCAGTAAGGGTCCCCCCGGGGAGACCCAGTACTTC; abundance: -; j_gene: TRBJ2-5; d_gene: -; v_gene: TRBV6-6
CDR3aa: CASSFLFLGTDTQYF; CDR3nt: TGTGCCAGCAGTTTTCTATTTTTGGGCACAGATACGCAGTATTTT; abundance: -; j_gene: TRBJ2-3; d_gene: -; v_gene: TRBV27
CDR3aa: CASSRRLAAYTGELFF; CDR3nt: TGTGCCAGCAGCCGACGACTAGCGGCATACACCGGGGAGCTGTTTTTT; abundance: -; j_gene: TRBJ2-2; d_gene: TRBD2; v_gene: TRBV12-3/TRBV12-4
CDR3aa: CASSLISEYNEQFF; CDR3nt: TGTGCCAGCAGCTTAATTTCAGAATACAATGAGCAGTTCTTC; abundance: -; j_gene: TRBJ2-1; d_gene: -; v_gene: TRBV7-9
CDR3aa: CASRSTPRQLAGGYTDTQYF; CDR3nt: TGTGCCAGCAGAAGCACCCCTAGACAACTAGCGGGAGGATACACAGATACGCAGTATTTT; abundance: -; j_gene: TRBJ2-3; d_gene: TRBD2; v_gene: TRBV6-5
CDR3aa: CASSLLGTDREQYF; CDR3nt: TGTGCCAGCTCGCTGTTGGGGACGGATCGTGAGCAGTACTTC; abundance: few; j_gene: TRBJ2-7; d_gene: -; v_gene: TRBV18
CDR3aa: CASSGLNSLARYTF; CDR3nt: TGTGCCAGCAGTGGCTTAAACAGCCTTGCCCGCTACACCTTC; abundance: -; j_gene: TRBJ1-2; d_gene: -; v_gene: TRBV25-1
CDR3aa: CASSRTERNSPLHF; CDR3nt: TGTGCCAGCAGCCGGACAGAGAGAAATTCACCCCTCCACTTT; abundance: once; j_gene: TRBJ1-6; d_gene: -; v_gene: TRBV7-9
CDR3aa: CASSQEREITGELFF; CDR3nt: TGCGCCAGCAGCCAAGAGCGGGAAATCACCGGGGAGCTGTTTTTT; abundance: -; j_gene: TRBJ2-2; d_gene: -; v_gene: TRBV4-3
CDR3aa: CASSPRTSGSRETQYF; CDR3nt: TGTGCCAGCAGTCCACGGACTAGCGGGAGCAGAGAGACCCAGTACTTC; abundance: few; j_gene: TRBJ2-5; d_gene: TRBD2; v_gene: TRBV27
CDR3aa: CASSADRAFTDTQYF; CDR3nt: TGTGCCAGCAGTGCCGACAGGGCGTTCACAGATACGCAGTATTTT; abundance: once; j_gene: TRBJ2-3; d_gene: TRBD1; v_gene: TRBV2
CDR3aa: CASSFARHGNQPQHF; CDR3nt: TGTGCCAGCAGTTTCGCGAGACACGGGAATCAGCCCCAGCATTTT; abundance: many; j_gene: TRBJ1-5; d_gene: -; v_gene: TRBV12-3/TRBV12-4
CDR3aa: CASSITGSGANVLTF; CDR3nt: TGTGCCAGCAGCATCACAGGCTCCGGGGCCAACGTCCTGACTTTC; abundance: -; j_gene: TRBJ2-6; d_gene: -; v_gene: TRBV11-2
CDR3aa: CASSILDTPNEQFF; CDR3nt: TGTGCCAGTAGTATATTGGACACCCCCAATGAGCAGTTCTTC; abundance: -; j_gene: TRBJ2-1; d_gene: -; v_gene: TRBV19
CDR3aa: CASSRDPGANEQFF; CDR3nt: TGTGCCAGCAGTCGTGACCCTGGGGCCAATGAGCAGTTCTTC; abundance: few; j_gene: TRBJ2-1; d_gene: -; v_gene: TRBV11-2
CDR3aa: CASSPPLGLEYEQYF; CDR3nt: TGTGCCAGCAGCCCACCCTTGGGACTAGAGTACGAGCAGTACTTC; abundance: many; j_gene: TRBJ2-7; d_gene: TRBD2; v_gene: TRBV7-2
CDR3aa: CASSPRTGGWYNEQFF; CDR3nt: TGTGCCAGCAGCCCAAGGACAGGGGGATGGTACAATGAGCAGTTCTTC; abundance: -; j_gene: TRBJ2-1; d_gene: TRBD1; v_gene: TRBV7-6
CDR3aa: CASSLEAGMQETQYF; CDR3nt: TGTGCCAGCAGTTTAGAAGCGGGGATGCAAGAGACCCAGTACTTC; abundance: few; j_gene: TRBJ2-5; d_gene: TRBD2; v_gene: TRBV12-3/TRBV12-4
CDR3aa: CASSESVKNIQYF; CDR3nt: TGTGCCAGCAGTGAATCGGTGAAAAACATTCAGTACTTC; abundance: -; j_gene: TRBJ2-4; d_gene: -; v_gene: TRBV25-1
CDR3aa: CASSLSGSLLGEQFF; CDR3nt: TGTGCCAGCAGCTTGAGCGGGAGCCTTTTAGGTGAGCAGTTCTTC; abundance: -; j_gene: TRBJ2-1; d_gene: TRBD2; v_gene: TRBV7-6
CDR3aa: CASSPLQGQAFF; CDR3nt: TGTGCCAGCAGCCCCTTACAGGGACAAGCTTTCTTT; abundance: once; j_gene: TRBJ1-1; d_gene: -; v_gene: TRBV7-2
CDR3aa: CASSLEARVTETQYF; CDR3nt: TGTGCTAGCAGCTTAGAGGCAAGGGTTACGGAGACCCAGTACTTC; abundance: once; j_gene: TRBJ2-5; d_gene: -; v_gene: TRBV7-6
CDR3aa: CASSQGSEETQYF; CDR3nt: TGTGCCAGCAGCCAGGGCTCCGAAGAGACCCAGTACTTC; abundance: -; j_gene: TRBJ2-5; d_gene: -; v_gene: TRBV7-4
CDR3aa: CASSLRLNNEQFF; CDR3nt: TGTGCCAGCAGCTTAAGACTAAACAATGAGCAGTTCTTC; abundance: few; j_gene: TRBJ2-1; d_gene: -; v_gene: TRBV7-2
CDR3aa: CASSQDLPGTSVGMNTEAFF; CDR3nt: TGCGCCAGCAGCCAAGATCTTCCAGGGACATCCGTCGGAATGAACACTGAAGCTTTCTTT; abundance: few; j_gene: TRBJ1-1; d_gene: -; v_gene: TRBV4-3